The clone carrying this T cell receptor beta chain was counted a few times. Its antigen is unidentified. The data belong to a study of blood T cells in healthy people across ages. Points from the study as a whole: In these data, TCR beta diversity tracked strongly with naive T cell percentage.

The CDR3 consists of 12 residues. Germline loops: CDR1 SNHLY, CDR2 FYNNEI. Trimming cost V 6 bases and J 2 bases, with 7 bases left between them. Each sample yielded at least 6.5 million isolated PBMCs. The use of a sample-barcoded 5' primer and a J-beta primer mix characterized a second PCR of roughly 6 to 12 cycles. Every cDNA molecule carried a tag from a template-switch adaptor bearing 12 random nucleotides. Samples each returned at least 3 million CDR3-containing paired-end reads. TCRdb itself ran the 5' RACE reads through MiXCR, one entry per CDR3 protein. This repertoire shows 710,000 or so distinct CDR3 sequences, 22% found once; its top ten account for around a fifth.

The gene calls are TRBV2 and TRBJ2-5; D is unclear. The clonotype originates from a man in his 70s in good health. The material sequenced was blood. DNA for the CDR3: TGTGCCAGCAGAATCGTTCAAGAGACCCAGTACTTC. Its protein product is CASRIVQETQYF.